Listed below are T cell receptor beta chains from one sample, sequenced in a study of blood T cell repertoires in COVID-19. Measured with immunoSEQ multiplex PCR; TCRdb has only the in-frame clones, and not every one. The sample holds some 80,000 clones; approximately 90% are singletons and the top ten take roughly 0.8%. Source material: peripheral blood. These receptors were collected from a woman of 80 years or more with acute or convalescent COVID-19. The CDR3 runs from the conserved cysteine through the conserved F or W. D genes are given only for firm matches. Expanded clones are given a class, and other clones once, few, many or no size at all.

D | J | size | V | CDR3 | DNA
TRBD2 | TRBJ2-7 | . | TRBV28 | CASSFTLAELSYEQYF | TGTGCCAGCAGTTTTACTCTAGCGGAACTCTCCTACGAGCAGTACTTC
TRBD1 | TRBJ2-2 | . | TRBV10-3 | CAISAGTGVAGELFF | TGTGCCATCAGCGCCGGGACAGGGGTGGCCGGGGAGCTGTTTTTT
TRBD2 | TRBJ2-1 | . | TRBV29-1 | CSVDGWGGRARNEQFF | TGCAGCGTTGATGGTTGGGGCGGGAGGGCCAGGAATGAGCAGTTCTTC
. | TRBJ1-2 | . | TRBV7-2 | CASSLVTAPPGIYGYTF | TGTGCCAGCAGCTTAGTGACAGCTCCCCCGGGTATCTATGGCTACACCTTC
. | TRBJ1-3 | . | TRBV9 | CASNTHSGDNTIYF | TGTGCCAGCAACACCCACAGTGGCGATAACACCATATATTTT
. | TRBJ2-7 | . | TRBV7-9 | CASSLGVYEQYF | TGTGCCAGCAGCTTAGGAGTTTACGAGCAGTACTTC
. | TRBJ1-3 | . | TRBV9 | CASSPLLTYGNTIYF | TGTGCCAGCAGCCCCCTTCTTACTTACGGAAACACCATATATTTT
TRBD1 | TRBJ1-1 | . | TRBV7-9 | CASRSTGRNTEAFF | TGTGCCAGCAGATCGACAGGGCGGAACACTGAAGCTTTCTTT
. | TRBJ1-1 | few | TRBV7-2 | CASSLAARATEAFF | TGTGCCAGCAGCTTAGCGGCCAGGGCCACTGAAGCTTTCTTT
. | TRBJ1-1 | . | TRBV7-3 | CASSPQAGTESEAFF | TGTGCCAGCAGCCCGCAGGCCGGGACTGAATCTGAAGCTTTCTTT